This T cell receptor beta chain was found in a study of shared T cell receptors in the human thymus. Method: immunoSEQ multiplex PCR; TCRdb's copy keeps in-frame clones and lacks some. The sample records under 850,000 clones, roughly 90% being singletons. Trimming removed 4 bases from V and 1 base from J; junction bases left unmatched: 9. The CDR3 sequence is 17 residues long. Germline CDR1 is WSHSY and CDR2 is SAAADI. These sequences were also reported in another study, on human thymus T cells. As that study records: Resections from corrective heart surgery supplied the thymus tissue. Thymic and blood repertoires seemed to favor certain V and J genes. There were highly overlapping thymic repertoires among unrelated individuals, as related research reported.

The material sequenced was thymocytes. V is TRBV10-2 and J is TRBJ2-1; 8 positions match TRBD2. This clonotype originated in a boy less than two years old with a congenital heart defect. CDR3 coding DNA: TGCGCCAGCAGTGTAAAAGAACTAGCGGTGTCCTACAATGAGCAGTTCTTC. This gives the protein CASSVKELAVSYNEQFF.